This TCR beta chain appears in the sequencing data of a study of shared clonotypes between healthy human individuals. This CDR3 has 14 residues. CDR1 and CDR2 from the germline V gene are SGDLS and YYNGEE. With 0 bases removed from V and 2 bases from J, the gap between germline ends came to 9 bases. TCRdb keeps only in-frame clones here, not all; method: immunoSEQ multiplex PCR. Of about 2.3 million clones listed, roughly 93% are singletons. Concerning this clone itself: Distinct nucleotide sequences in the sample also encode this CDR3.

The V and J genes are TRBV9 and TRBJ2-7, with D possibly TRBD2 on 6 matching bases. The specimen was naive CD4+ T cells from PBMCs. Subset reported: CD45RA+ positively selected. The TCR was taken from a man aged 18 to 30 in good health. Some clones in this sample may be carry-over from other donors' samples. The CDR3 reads CASSVGRGAYEQYF. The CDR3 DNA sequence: TGTGCCAGCAGCGTAGGGCGGGGAGCCTACGAGCAGTACTTC.